This T cell receptor beta chain was sequenced in a study of T cell changes during pregnancy in multiple sclerosis. The CDR3 sequence is 11 residues long. Germline V gene lookup returns CDR1 KGHSH and CDR2 LQKENI. Trimming took 6 bases from V and 3 from J, leaving 5 bases between them. TCRdb's copy holds only in-frame clones and misses some; the assay was immunoSEQ multiplex PCR. The data contain tens of thousands of clones, roughly 89% of them singletons. J is TRBJ2-5 and V is TRBV18; D gene unclear. This material consisted of CD4+ T cells from peripheral blood mononuclear cells, taken in the first trimester of pregnancy. The TCR sequence derives from a female donor with multiple sclerosis, enrolled in a pregnancy study. In nucleotides, the CDR3 is TGTGCCAGCTCTCAGAAAGAGACCCAGTACTTC. Encoded protein: CASSQKETQYF.